These T cell receptor beta chains were read from a single sample in a study of early stage breast cancer tumors. The data were produced by immunoSEQ multiplex PCR, yet TCRdb's version contains in-frame clones alone and is incomplete. The sample lists roughly 30,000 clones; roughly 80% were seen once. The sequenced material came from breast tumor tissue. The receptors shown here come from a person under 45 with breast cancer. Each CDR3 is given with its conserved first and last residue. D genes are given only for firm matches. Only some rows state a clone size, as once, few, many or a class for expanded clones.

>TRBD2|TRBV5-1|once|TRBJ2-7
CASSLDPSGPYEQYF
TGCGCCAGCAGCTTGGATCCTAGCGGTCCCTACGAGCAGTACTTC
>-|TRBV18|-|TRBJ2-7
CASSHSYEQYF
TGTGCCAGCTCACACTCCTACGAGCAGTACTTC
>TRBD2|TRBV10-3|-|TRBJ2-1
CATESGAGGMDEQFF
TGTGCCACCGAGTCTGGGGCGGGAGGGATGGATGAGCAGTTCTTC
>TRBD1|TRBV4-1|-|TRBJ1-5
CASSQTGERGNQPQHF
TGCGCCAGCAGCCAGACAGGGGAGAGGGGCAATCAGCCCCAGCATTTT
>-|TRBV5-4|-|TRBJ1-2
CASSLAGRQYYGYTF
TGTGCCAGCAGCTTGGCCGGGAGACAGTACTATGGCTACACCTTC
>-|TRBV6-6|-|TRBJ1-2
CASSYEQGHYGYTF
TGTGCCAGCAGTTACGAACAGGGCCACTATGGCTACACCTTC
>TRBD2|TRBV10-3|once|TRBJ2-7
CAISVLASGSYEQYF
TGTGCCATCAGTGTATTGGCTAGCGGGAGTTACGAGCAGTACTTC
>TRBD2|TRBV19|few|TRBJ2-1
CASSTQLLALQGQFF
TGTGCCAGTAGTACCCAGCTACTAGCGCTCCAGGGGCAGTTCTTC
>-|TRBV5-1|-|TRBJ2-1
CASSIFGHLDEQFF
TGCGCCAGCAGTATCTTCGGACACCTCGATGAGCAGTTCTTC
>-|TRBV27|-|TRBJ1-1
CASSFSISQGSTEAFF
TGTGCCAGCAGTTTTTCTATATCGCAGGGATCCACTGAAGCTTTCTTT
>-|TRBV9|few|TRBJ2-7
CASSVAPGETTYEQYF
TGTGCCAGCAGCGTAGCTCCAGGGGAGACAACCTACGAGCAGTACTTC
>TRBD1|TRBV18|-|TRBJ1-1
CASSPNGQGADTEAFF
TGTGCCAGCTCACCTAATGGCCAGGGGGCGGACACTGAAGCTTTCTTT
>-|TRBV5-4|-|TRBJ1-1
CASSWGNTEAFF
TGTGCCAGCAGTTGGGGGAACACTGAAGCTTTCTTT
>TRBD2|TRBV18|once|TRBJ2-7
CASSLMPGLGGEQYF
TGTGCCAGCTCACTTATGCCGGGACTAGGGGGCGAGCAGTACTTC
>TRBD1|TRBV27|-|TRBJ2-7
CASMRQGARGLDEQYF
TGTGCCAGCATGCGACAGGGGGCGCGTGGTCTGGACGAGCAGTACTTC
>-|TRBV7-7|-|TRBJ2-1
CASSLLGANEQFF
TGTGCCAGCAGCCTCCTCGGGGCAAATGAGCAGTTCTTC
>TRBD1|TRBV6-5|-|TRBJ2-7
CASSRTGLNEQYF
TGTGCCAGCAGCCGGACAGGGTTGAACGAGCAGTACTTC
>-|TRBV6-5|-|TRBJ1-1
CATYQGSNTEAFF
TGTGCCACGTACCAGGGGTCGAACACTGAAGCTTTCTTT
>-|TRBV7-8|-|TRBJ2-1
CASSYLEGLGEQFF
TGTGCCAGCAGCTACTTAGAAGGTCTTGGTGAGCAGTTCTTC
>-|TRBV30|few|TRBJ1-1
CAWSVGWKNTEAFF
TGTGCCTGGAGTGTAGGGTGGAAGAACACTGAAGCTTTCTTT
>TRBD2|TRBV5-6|-|TRBJ2-7
CASSLIQREFYEQYF
TGTGCCAGCAGCTTGATCCAGCGGGAGTTCTACGAGCAGTACTTC
>TRBD2|TRBV7-3|-|TRBJ2-2
CASSPDAAGGPGELFF
TGTGCCAGCAGCCCCGACGCGGCGGGAGGGCCCGGGGAGCTGTTTTTT
>-|TRBV21-1|once|TRBJ2-3
CASSKETFGQGLADTQYF
TGTGCCAGCAGCAAAGAAACTTTTGGGCAGGGCTTAGCAGATACGCAGTATTTT
>TRBD1|TRBV6-1|-|TRBJ2-7
CASSEDYRGYEQYF
TGTGCCAGCAGTGAAGATTACAGGGGCTACGAGCAGTACTTC
>-|TRBV28|-|TRBJ1-2
CASSQDTVTSRMEGYTF
TGTGCCAGCAGCCAGGACACGGTAACGTCGAGAATGGAAGGCTACACCTTC
>-|TRBV7-9|-|TRBJ2-7
CASSLGLGEQYF
TGTGCCAGTAGCTTAGGATTGGGCGAGCAGTACTTC